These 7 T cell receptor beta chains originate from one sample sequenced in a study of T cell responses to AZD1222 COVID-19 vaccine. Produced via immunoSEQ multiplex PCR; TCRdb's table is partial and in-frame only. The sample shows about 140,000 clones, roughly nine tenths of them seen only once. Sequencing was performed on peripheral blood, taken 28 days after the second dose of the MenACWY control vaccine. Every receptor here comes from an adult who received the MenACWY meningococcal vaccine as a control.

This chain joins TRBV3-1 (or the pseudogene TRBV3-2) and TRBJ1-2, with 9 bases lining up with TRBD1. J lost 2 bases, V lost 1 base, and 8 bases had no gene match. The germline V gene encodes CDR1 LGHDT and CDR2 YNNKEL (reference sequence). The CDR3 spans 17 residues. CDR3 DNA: TGTGCCAGCAGCCAAGGACGGCTGGGACAGGGCAACTATGGCTACACCTTC. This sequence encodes CASSQGRLGQGNYGYTF.

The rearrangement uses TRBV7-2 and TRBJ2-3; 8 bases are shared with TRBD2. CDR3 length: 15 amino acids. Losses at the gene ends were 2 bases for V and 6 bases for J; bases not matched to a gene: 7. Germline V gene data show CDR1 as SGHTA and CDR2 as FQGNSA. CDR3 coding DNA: TGTGCCAGCAGCTTATGGGCGGGGGGCCGTGATACGCAGTATTTT. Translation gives CASSLWAGGRDTQYF.

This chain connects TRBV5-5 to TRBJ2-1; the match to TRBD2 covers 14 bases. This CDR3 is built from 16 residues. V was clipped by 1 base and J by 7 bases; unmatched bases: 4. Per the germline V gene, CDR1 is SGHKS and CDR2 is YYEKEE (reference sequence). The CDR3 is CASSLLGLAGANEQFF. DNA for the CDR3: TGTGCCAGCAGCTTGCTGGGACTAGCGGGAGCTAATGAGCAGTTCTTC. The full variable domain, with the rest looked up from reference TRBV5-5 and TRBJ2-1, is DAGVTQSPTHLIKTRGQQVTLRCSPISGHKSVSWYQQVLGQGPQFIFQYYEKEERGRGNFPDRFSARQFPNYSSELNVNALLLGDSALYLCASSLLGLAGANEQFFGPGTRLTVL.

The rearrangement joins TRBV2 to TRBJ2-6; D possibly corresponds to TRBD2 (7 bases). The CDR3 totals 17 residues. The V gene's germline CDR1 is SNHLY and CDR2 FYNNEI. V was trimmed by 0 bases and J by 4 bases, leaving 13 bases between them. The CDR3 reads CASSEALGGAGANVLTF. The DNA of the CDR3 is TGTGCCAGCAGTGAAGCGCTGGGGGGGGCAGGGGCCAACGTCCTGACTTTC.

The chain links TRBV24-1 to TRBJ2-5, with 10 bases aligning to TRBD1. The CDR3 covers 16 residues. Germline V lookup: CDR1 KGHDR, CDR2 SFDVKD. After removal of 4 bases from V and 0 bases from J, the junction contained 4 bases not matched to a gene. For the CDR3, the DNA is TGTGCCACCAGTGAGCCCGGGACAGGGGACCAAGAGACCCAGTACTTC. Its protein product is CATSEPGTGDQETQYF.

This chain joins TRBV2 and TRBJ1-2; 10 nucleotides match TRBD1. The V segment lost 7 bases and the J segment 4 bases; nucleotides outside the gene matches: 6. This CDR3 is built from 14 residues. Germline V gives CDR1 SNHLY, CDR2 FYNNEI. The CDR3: CASTPDRGIYGYTF. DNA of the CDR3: TGTGCCAGCACCCCGGACAGGGGGATCTATGGCTACACCTTC.

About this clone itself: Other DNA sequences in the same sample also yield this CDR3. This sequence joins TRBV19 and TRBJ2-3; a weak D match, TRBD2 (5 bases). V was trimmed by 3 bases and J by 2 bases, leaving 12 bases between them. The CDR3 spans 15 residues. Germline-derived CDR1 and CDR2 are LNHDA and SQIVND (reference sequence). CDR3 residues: CASSILGGLTDTQYF. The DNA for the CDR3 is TGTGCCAGTAGTATTCTGGGCGGGCTCACAGATACGCAGTATTTT.